The 15 T cell receptor beta chains below come from one sample, sequenced in a study of T cell responses to AZD1222 COVID-19 vaccine. The data were produced by immunoSEQ multiplex PCR, yet TCRdb's version contains in-frame clones alone and is incomplete. The sample has just under 90,000 clones; 88% are singletons. The specimen comprised peripheral blood, sampled on day 0 of MenACWY control vaccination. These TCRs come from an adult in good health.

This clone appeared a single time. This chain connects TRBV9 to TRBJ2-2; 8 nucleotides line up with TRBD1. Looked up from germline, CDR1 is SGDLS and CDR2 is YYNGEE. After removal of 0 bases from V and 4 bases from J, the junction contained 8 bases not matched to a gene. This CDR3 is built from 17 residues. The DNA for the CDR3 is TGTGCCAGCAGCGTAGGATTGACAGGGGTCAGCACCGGGGAGCTGTTTTTT. Protein sequence: CASSVGLTGVSTGELFF.

The chain joins TRBV6-2 or TRBV6-3 to TRBJ2-7; perhaps TRBD1 as D (7 bases). V lost 6 bases to trimming and J lost 3 bases, with 30 bases between them. Germline V gives CDR1 MNHEY, CDR2 SVGEGT. CDR3 length: 19 amino acids. The CDR3 DNA follows: TGTGCCAGCAGCCCTATAGGAGGGGACAGCCTTGGAAGAGGCTACGAGCAGTACTTC. Its protein is CASSPIGGDSLGRGYEQYF.

The chain carries TRBV4-1 and TRBJ2-5; a possible D gene is TRBD1 (6 bases). The CDR3 sequence is 17 residues long. Germline-derived CDR1 and CDR2 are MGHRA and YSYEKL. The germline V and J ends were trimmed by 5 bases and 4 bases, with 23 bases remaining between them. CDR3 loop: CASSRLPDSKLAETQYF. The CDR3 DNA follows: TGCGCCAGCAGCAGGCTTCCGGACAGTAAATTGGCAGAGACCCAGTACTTC.

This sequence joins TRBV6-4 and TRBJ1-2, with D maybe TRBD1 (5 bases). V was clipped by 5 bases and J by 7 bases, with 8 bases between them. Germline V gene data show CDR1 as MRHNA and CDR2 as SNTAGT. This CDR3 has 11 residues. In nucleotides, the CDR3 is TGTGCCAGCAGTTTCGGGGGTGGCTACACCTTC. Translation gives CASSFGGGYTF.

A remark on this clone: The sample contains more than one DNA sequence encoding this CDR3. This chain connects TRBV28 to TRBJ1-1; D call uncertain. V dropped 6 bases and J dropped 3 bases, with 5 bases sitting between them. The CDR3 loop spans 11 amino acids. Germline V gene lookup returns CDR1 MDHEN and CDR2 SYDVKM. CDR3 sequence: CASRLYTEAFF. The DNA of the CDR3 is TGTGCCAGCAGACTGTACACTGAAGCTTTCTTT.

The chain uses TRBV6-2 or TRBV6-3 and TRBJ1-1; tentatively, D is TRBD1 (5 bases). This CDR3 contains 14 residues. V was trimmed by 5 bases and J by 4 bases, leaving 14 bases between them. Germline CDR1 MNHEY, CDR2 SVGEGT. CDR3 DNA sequence: TGTGCCAGCAGTCCCTCTGGGGCCCTCACTGAAGCTTTCTTT. Its protein product is CASSPSGALTEAFF.

This chain joins TRBV7-2 and TRBJ1-3, with a weak D call TRBD1 (6 bases). CDR1 and CDR2 (germline): SGHTA, FQGNSA. Trimming removed 4 bases from V and 4 bases from J, with 17 bases in between. The CDR3 runs to 16 residues. The CDR3 coding sequence is TGTGCCAGCAGCTCGAAGACAGGACTCCGGGGAAACACCATATATTTT. Its translation is CASSSKTGLRGNTIYF.

V gene TRBV18 combines with J gene TRBJ2-7; no clear D. Trimming took off 5 bases at V and 3 bases at J, with 8 bases between the two ends. The germline gives CDR1 KGHSH, CDR2 LQKENI. The CDR3 extends over 12 amino acids. The CDR3 loop reads CASSKDLYEQYF. The CDR3 region has the DNA TGTGCCAGCTCAAAGGACCTCTACGAGCAGTACTTC. Using reference TRBV18 and TRBJ2-7 for the parts outside the CDR3, the full variable domain is NAGVMQNPRHLVRRRGQEARLRCSPMKGHSHVYWYRQLPEEGLKFMVYLQKENIIDESGMPKERFSAEFPKEGPSILRIQQVVRGDSAAYFCASSKDLYEQYFGPGTRLTVT.

The chain has TRBV2 and TRBJ1-6; TRBD1 is a possible D gene (5 bases). Trimming shortened V by 2 bases and J by 9 bases, and 14 bases separated the two germline ends. Germline V CDR1 and CDR2: SNHLY, FYNNEI. The CDR3 contains 15 residues. CDR3 DNA: TGTGCCAGCAGTGAACGACAGCCCACCAGTTCACCCCTCCACTTT. Protein sequence: CASSERQPTSSPLHF.

This sequence joins TRBV2 and TRBJ2-7, with no clear D. The V and J ends lost 9 bases and 0 bases respectively, with 15 bases between them. The length of the CDR3 is 14 residues. Germline V CDR1 and CDR2: SNHLY, FYNNEI. DNA for the CDR3: TGTGCCAGTCTTAACGACGCCAGCTCCTACGAGCAGTACTTC. This gives the protein CASLNDASSYEQYF.

The chain links TRBV19 to TRBJ1-1; 8 nucleotides align to TRBD1. The germline V gene encodes CDR1 LNHDA and CDR2 SQIVND (reference sequence). Germline trimming cut 4 bases from V and 6 bases from J; bases unmatched to any gene: 13. The CDR3 runs 16 residues. The CDR3 sequence is CASSTPSGTGGAEAFF. The CDR3 nucleotides are TGTGCCAGTAGTACACCGTCCGGGACAGGCGGGGCTGAAGCTTTCTTT.

This sequence joins TRBV18 and TRBJ2-2; 7 positions agree with TRBD1. This CDR3 is 15 amino acids long. Trimming took 4 bases from V and 0 from J; bases not matched to a gene: 2. Germline CDR1 KGHSH, CDR2 LQKENI. CDR3 amino acids: CASSQGQPNTGELFF. As DNA, the CDR3 is TGTGCCAGCTCACAGGGACAGCCGAACACCGGGGAGCTGTTTTTT.

V is TRBV7-2 and J is TRBJ2-3; TRBD2 agrees at 8 bases. V gave up 2 bases and J gave up 3 bases; unmatched junction bases: 10. The CDR3 spans 17 residues. Germline CDR1 and CDR2: SGHTA and FQGNSA. The CDR3 protein is CASSLRRLAGGTDTQYF. DNA of the CDR3: TGTGCCAGCAGCTTAAGGCGTCTAGCGGGCGGTACAGATACGCAGTATTTT.

The V and J genes are TRBV6-1 and TRBJ1-3; D is unresolved. Germline values: CDR1 MNHNS, CDR2 SASEGT. V lost 1 base to trimming and J lost 0 bases, with 7 bases between them. The CDR3 runs to 15 residues. Here the CDR3 DNA reads TGTGCCAGCAGTGAAGGGCTGCTCTCTGGAAACACCATATATTTT. This gives the protein CASSEGLLSGNTIYF.

This CDR3 is CASSESTGGSNQPQHF. The CDR3 nucleotides are TGCGCCAGCAGTGAGTCGACAGGGGGTAGCAATCAGCCCCAGCATTTT. This chain connects TRBV10-1 to TRBJ1-5; the match to TRBD1 covers 9 bases. The trim removed 0 bases at V and 0 bases at J, leaving 0 bases unmatched. This CDR3 spans 16 amino acids. Germline lookup yields CDR1 WNHNN and CDR2 SYGVQD (reference sequence).